The next 8 T cell receptor beta chains were all read from a single sample in a study of T-cell reconstitution after alpha-beta-depleted transplantation in children. Library preparation (for TCRbeta) was performed with unique molecular identifiers. Using its own MiXCR run on the PCR reads, TCRdb lists one record per CDR3 protein. The table has about 610,000 distinct CDR3 sequences, roughly a tenth seen once; the top ten hold less than 4.5%. The starting material was PBMCs from the stem cell graft donor, obtained from the stem cell graft. Receptors were obtained from a human donor who donated a stem cell graft to a child with acute myeloid leukemia.

This clonotype has only a few counts. The V call is TRBV20-1, the J call TRBJ2-5; D gene ambiguous. The CDR3 sequence is 13 residues long. The germline gives CDR1 DFQATT, CDR2 SNEGSKA (reference sequence). V lost 5 bases to trimming and J lost 5 bases, with 15 bases between them. CDR3 bases: TGCAGTGCTCTGCGGCGCCCCGGGGAGACCCAGTACTTC. Translating gives CSALRRPGETQYF.

Points on this clonotype: A much larger clone lies one base from this, so it may be a read error. The conserved final phenylalanine or tryptophan is absent from the CDR3, which likely points to a read error. This sequence joins TRBV12-3 or TRBV12-4 and TRBJ1-5; TRBD1 is a possible D gene (6 bases). The V end lost 5 bases, the J end lost 7 bases, and 12 bases lay between the germline ends. CDR3 length: 13 amino acids. The CDR3 loop is CASSQQGVQPQHV. For the CDR3, the DNA is TGTGCCAGCAGTCAACAGGGTGTGCAGCCCCAGCATGTT.

A few counts support this clonotype. V usage is TRBV6-1 and J usage is TRBJ2-1, with 10 bases fitting TRBD2. CDR1 is MNHNS, CDR2 SASEGT, per germline. There are 14 residues in the CDR3. Trimming removed 7 bases from V and 4 bases from J; junction bases left unmatched: 4. This CDR3 is CASNEAGGYNEQFF. The CDR3 region has the DNA TGTGCCAGCAACGAAGCGGGAGGGTACAATGAGCAGTTCTTC.

This clonotype was picked up many times. The rearrangement uses TRBV29-1 and TRBJ2-1; D is possibly TRBD1 or TRBD2 (5 bases each). Germline V lookup: CDR1 SQVTM, CDR2 ANQGSEA. The CDR3 covers 11 residues. Trimming removed 3 bases from V and 9 bases from J, with 9 bases in between. CDR3 DNA: TGCAGCGTTGATGAGGGGAGTGAGCAGTTCTTC. Encoded protein: CSVDEGSEQFF.

This clonotype was picked up many times. The chain carries TRBV3-2 and TRBJ1-4; TRBD1 reflects the table's D call only, with no check against the DNA. TRBV3-2 represents a pseudogene. The CDR3 is 13 residues long. CDR3 DNA sequence: TGTGCCAGCCGGGACAGCAATAATGAAAAACTGTTTTTT. Amino acid sequence: CASRDSNNEKLFF.

Many counts were recorded for this clonotype. The rearrangement links TRBV6-1 to TRBJ2-2; TRBD1 matches 7 bases. The CDR3 totals 15 residues. The J segment lost 4 bases and the V segment lost 5 bases, leaving 7 bases of the junction unmatched. The germline V gene has CDR1 MNHNS and CDR2 SASEGT. CDR3 sequence reads: CASSKTGEPTGELFF. As DNA, the CDR3 is TGTGCCAGCAGTAAAACAGGGGAGCCCACCGGGGAGCTGTTTTTT.

This clonotype was counted a few times. The chain is built from TRBV9 and TRBJ1-5; D remains ambiguous. CDR1 is SGDLS, CDR2 YYNGEE, per germline. The CDR3 totals 14 residues. The V end lost 0 bases, the J end lost 6 bases, and 10 bases lay between the germline ends. CDR3 nucleotides: TGTGCCAGCAGCGTAGGCGAAGACGGTCAGCCCCAGCATTTT. Translated, it gives CASSVGEDGQPQHF.

The J gene is TRBJ2-3, the V gene TRBV7-2; 7 nucleotides line up with TRBD1. This CDR3 contains 14 residues. CDR1 and CDR2 from the germline V gene are SGHTA and FQGNSA. Trimming at V came to 7 bases and at J to 2 bases, leaving 6 bases not matched to a gene. The CDR3 loop reads CASTGQIYTDTQYF. In nucleotides, the CDR3 is TGTGCCAGCACGGGACAGATCTACACAGATACGCAGTATTTT.